This entry lists 16 T cell receptor beta chains sequenced from one sample in a study of CD4 and CD8 cells across lung adenocarcinoma regions. Each CDR3 protein is one row after TCRdb ran MiXCR on the PCR reads. The sample contains around 18,000 distinct CDR3 sequences, 51% of which appear only once. Sequences were obtained from CD8+ T cells from the center of a lung tumor. Receptor source: a female donor with lung adenocarcinoma. The CD4 and CD8 labels of this study may be unreliable.

V and J are TRBV6-1 and TRBJ2-5, with D unclear. The closer fit of TRBJ2-7 to the DNA end suggests the J call may be wrong. This CDR3 contains 13 residues. CDR1 is MNHNS and CDR2 is SASEGT in the germline V gene. CDR3 amino acids: CASSGARLGEQYF. Written as DNA, the CDR3 is TGTGCCAGCAGTGGAGCCCGACTGGGCGAGCAGTACTTC.

The CDR3 region is CAISESRVTFEQFF. CDR3 nucleotide sequence: TGTGCCATCAGTGAGTCCAGGGTAACCTTCGAGCAGTTCTTC. The rearrangement links TRBV10-3 to TRBJ2-1; a weak D match, TRBD1 (5 bases). CDR1 is ENHRY and CDR2 is SYGVKD in the germline V gene. CDR3 size: 14 residues. V lost 0 bases to trimming and J lost 10 bases, with 13 bases between them.

This clonotype has only a few counts. The V call is TRBV6-2 or TRBV6-3, the J call TRBJ2-6; D ambiguous. Deletions cut 4 bases from V and 0 bases from J, with 7 bases between. CDR1 is MNHEY, CDR2 SVGEGT, per germline. The CDR3 consists of 15 residues. CDR3 nucleotides: TGTGCCAGCAGTTGGCAACTCTCTGGGGCCAACGTCCTGACTTTC. Amino acid sequence: CASSWQLSGANVLTF.

The chain employs TRBV7-8 and TRBJ2-3; the D gene is possibly TRBD2 (6 bases). The V gene's germline CDR1 is SGHVS and CDR2 FQNEAQ. This CDR3 has 15 residues. The V end lost 5 bases, the J end lost 4 bases, and 16 bases lay between the germline ends. CDR3 region: CASSILPGVADTQYF. The CDR3 region has the DNA TGTGCCAGCAGCATCCTTCCGGGGGTCGCAGATACGCAGTATTTT.

J is TRBJ2-1 and V is TRBV6-5; 11 bases are a match to TRBD2. Germline lookup yields CDR1 MNHEY and CDR2 SVGAGI. CDR3 length: 16 residues. V shed 2 bases, J shed 8 bases, and the junction held 8 bases outside the gene matches. CDR3 sequence (DNA): TGTGCCAGCAGTTACCGGACTAGCGGGCATAAGGATGAGCAGTTCTTC. It encodes CASSYRTSGHKDEQFF.

Comment on this clonotype: Because the CDR3's place on the DNA is in doubt, the DNA is left out and the CDR3 is given as listed by TCRdb. The chain is built from TRBV27 and TRBJ2-4; TRBD1 is taken as the D call from the table, unchecked against the DNA. Germline loops: CDR1 MNHEY, CDR2 SMNVEV (reference sequence). From its first to its last residue, the CDR3 has 16 amino acids. The CDR3: CASSLVGVGATNTQYF.

The chain combines TRBV6-1 with TRBJ1-1, with 9 bases identical to TRBD1. The CDR3 runs 14 residues. Per germline, CDR1 MNHNS and CDR2 SASEGT. Trimming took 6 bases from V and 5 from J; bases not matched to a gene: 7. In nucleotides, the CDR3 is TGTGCCAGCAGGCGGGACAGGGTCTTGACTGAAGCTTTCTTT. Translation gives CASRRDRVLTEAFF.

In this sample, this clonotype turned up many times. Its ends do not fully match the called genes, so a read error is possible. The V and J genes are TRBV7-7 and TRBJ2-5, with D tentatively TRBD2 (6 bases). The CDR3 sequence is 15 residues long. Per the germline V gene, CDR1 is SSHAT and CDR2 is FNYEAQ (reference sequence). As DNA, the CDR3 is TGTGCTAGCAGCTTAGCGGCCGGCGCTAAGGAGACCCAGTACTTC. Its protein is CASSLAAGAKETQYF.

The chain combines TRBV7-6 with TRBJ2-1; possible D gene TRBD2, 6 bases. The CDR3 totals 17 residues. The ends were cut back, 7 bases at V and 5 bases at J, with 24 bases in the middle. Germline V gene sequence: CDR1 SGHVS, CDR2 FNYEAQ. The CDR3 DNA reads TGTGCCAGCAATCTACGGGCCTGGGGGGATATAGACAATGAGCAGTTCTTC. Amino acids: CASNLRAWGDIDNEQFF.

The CDR3 region is CASVSGGRATDTQYF. The CDR3, as DNA: TGTGCCAGCGTCTCGGGGGGGAGAGCCACAGATACGCAGTATTTT. The chain couples TRBV6-1 to TRBJ2-3; 8 bases are shared with TRBD2. V trimming: 8 bases; J trimming: 2 bases; junction bases outside the gene matches: 9. This CDR3 spans 15 amino acids. Germline lookup yields CDR1 MNHNS and CDR2 SASEGT.

The chain couples TRBV6-1 to TRBJ2-3, with D possibly being TRBD1 or TRBD2 (5 bases each). Between the trimmed V and J ends, which lost 2 bases and 9 bases, there was a span of 12 bases. The CDR3 runs 13 residues. In germline, CDR1 is MNHNS, CDR2 SASEGT. This CDR3 is CASSELRGETQYF. The CDR3 DNA reads as TGTGCCAGCAGTGAATTGAGGGGTGAGACGCAGTATTTT.

The sample holds many counts of this clonotype. The chain is built from TRBV27 and TRBJ2-1, with 9 bases fitting TRBD1. Germline CDR1 and CDR2: MNHEY and SMNVEV (reference sequence). The CDR3 runs 15 residues. Germline trimming cut 6 bases from V and 7 bases from J; bases unmatched to any gene: 10. CDR3 protein: CASSDPGQGKNEQFF. In DNA form, the CDR3 reads TGTGCCAGCAGCGATCCGGGACAGGGAAAAAATGAGCAGTTCTTC.

This clonotype was picked up a small number of times. The chain uses TRBV6-5 and TRBJ2-2, with TRBD2 as a possible D gene (6 bases). V was clipped by 2 bases and J by 6 bases, with 16 bases between them. Germline CDR1 is MNHEY and CDR2 is SVGAGI. The CDR3 spans 16 residues. The CDR3 DNA follows: TGTGCCAGCAGTTACGTTGGGACTCAAGGGTCCGGGGAGCTGTTTTTT. Amino acids: CASSYVGTQGSGELFF.

This clonotype was seen a handful of times. The chain uses TRBV7-2 and TRBJ2-5; no definite D call. The CDR3 loop spans 12 amino acids. The V end was cut by 4 bases, the J end by 4 bases, with 7 bases between. Germline V gene lookup returns CDR1 SGHTA and CDR2 FQGNSA. The DNA for the CDR3 is TGTGCCAGCAGCTCCTGGCGAGAGACCCAGTACTTC. Translation: CASSSWRETQYF.

The rearrangement uses TRBV27 and TRBJ2-3; possibly TRBD1 or TRBD2 for D (5 bases each). The end of the DNA fits TRBJ2-4 better, so the J call may be wrong. This CDR3 has 16 amino acids. Germline V CDR1 and CDR2: MNHEY, SMNVEV (reference sequence). CDR3 protein: CASSSSGLCAKDTQYF. The CDR3 coding sequence is TGTGCCAGCAGCTCTTCGGGGCTATGTGCCAAAGATACTCAGTACTTC.

This chain uses TRBV10-3 with TRBJ2-1, with 8 bases aligning to TRBD1. V shed 6 bases, J shed 8 bases, and the junction held 3 bases outside the gene matches. The CDR3 runs to 12 residues. Per germline, CDR1 ENHRY and CDR2 SYGVKD. The CDR3 region is CAISLTGDEQFF. The CDR3 DNA reads as TGTGCCATCAGCCTGACAGGGGATGAGCAGTTCTTC.